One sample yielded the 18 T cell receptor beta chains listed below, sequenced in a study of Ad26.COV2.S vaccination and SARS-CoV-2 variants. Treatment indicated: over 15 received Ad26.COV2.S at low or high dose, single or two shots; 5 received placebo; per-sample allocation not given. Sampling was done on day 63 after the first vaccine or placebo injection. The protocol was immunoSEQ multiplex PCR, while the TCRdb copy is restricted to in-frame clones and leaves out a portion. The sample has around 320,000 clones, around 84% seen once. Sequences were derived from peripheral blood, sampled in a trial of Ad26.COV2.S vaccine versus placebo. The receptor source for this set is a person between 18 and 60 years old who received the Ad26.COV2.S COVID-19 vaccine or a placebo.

CDR3 residues: CASSTRIDRANEAFF. The DNA for the CDR3 is TGTGCCAGCTCAACGAGGATCGACAGGGCTAATGAAGCTTTCTTT. The rearrangement links TRBV18 to TRBJ1-1; 7 bases match TRBD1. Germline trimming cut 5 bases from V and 7 bases from J; bases unmatched to any gene: 13. The CDR3 consists of 15 residues. The germline V gene encodes CDR1 KGHSH and CDR2 LQKENI.

This CDR3 is CASRSEQAVGVNEQFF. The CDR3 DNA reads TGTGCCAGCCGTTCCGAACAGGCGGTCGGGGTCAATGAGCAGTTCTTC. The V gene is TRBV6-5, the J gene TRBJ2-1, with D tentatively TRBD1 or TRBD2 (5 bases each). CDR3 length equals 16 residues. Germline lookup yields CDR1 MNHEY and CDR2 SVGAGI. Trimming stripped 8 bases from V and 6 bases from J, with 23 bases between.

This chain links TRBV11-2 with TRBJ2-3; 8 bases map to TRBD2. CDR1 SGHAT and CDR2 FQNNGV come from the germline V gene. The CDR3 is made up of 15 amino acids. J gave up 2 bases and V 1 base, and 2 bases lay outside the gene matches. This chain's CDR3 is CASSLGGLVTDTQYF. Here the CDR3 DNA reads TGTGCCAGCAGCTTAGGGGGACTAGTCACAGATACGCAGTATTTT.

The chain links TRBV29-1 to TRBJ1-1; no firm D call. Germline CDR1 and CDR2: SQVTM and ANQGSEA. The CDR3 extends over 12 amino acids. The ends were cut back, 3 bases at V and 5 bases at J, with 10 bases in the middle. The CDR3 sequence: CSVEGAGTEAFF. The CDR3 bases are TGCAGCGTTGAGGGTGCGGGGACTGAAGCTTTCTTT.

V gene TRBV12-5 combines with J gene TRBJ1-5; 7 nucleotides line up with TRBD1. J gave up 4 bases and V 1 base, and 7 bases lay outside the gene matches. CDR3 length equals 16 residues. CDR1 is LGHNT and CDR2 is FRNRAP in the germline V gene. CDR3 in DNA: TGTGCTAGTGGTTTGGGTACAGGGGCCGCAAATCAGCCCCAGCATTTT. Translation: CASGLGTGAANQPQHF.

The CDR3 region is CASSKQGGANEKLFF. For the CDR3, the DNA is TGTGCCAGTAGTAAACAGGGTGGGGCTAATGAAAAACTGTTTTTT. The V gene is TRBV19, the J gene TRBJ1-4; a possible D gene is TRBD1 (6 bases). Germline V gives CDR1 LNHDA, CDR2 SQIVND (reference sequence). This CDR3 is 15 amino acids long. V was cut by 4 bases and J by 3 bases, with 12 bases left in between.

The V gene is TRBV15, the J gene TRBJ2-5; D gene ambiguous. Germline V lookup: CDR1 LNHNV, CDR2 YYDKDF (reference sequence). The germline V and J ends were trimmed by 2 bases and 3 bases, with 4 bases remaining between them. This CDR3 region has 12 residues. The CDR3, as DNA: TGTGCCACCAGCAGACCCAAAGAGACCCAGTACTTC. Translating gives CATSRPKETQYF.

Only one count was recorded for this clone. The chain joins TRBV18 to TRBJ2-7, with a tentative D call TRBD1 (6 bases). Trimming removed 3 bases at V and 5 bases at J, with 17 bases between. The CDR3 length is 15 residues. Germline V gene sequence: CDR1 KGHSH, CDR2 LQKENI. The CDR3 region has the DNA TGTGCCAGCTCACCCCGGGTTCAGGGGAATAACGAGCAGTACTTC. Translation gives CASSPRVQGNNEQYF.

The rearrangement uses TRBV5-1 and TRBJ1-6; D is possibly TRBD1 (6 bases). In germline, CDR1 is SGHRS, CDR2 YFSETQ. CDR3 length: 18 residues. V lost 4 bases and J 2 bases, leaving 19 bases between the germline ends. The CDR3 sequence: CASSPQGSGGTYNSPLHF. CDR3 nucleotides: TGCGCCAGCAGCCCCCAGGGGTCCGGGGGTACCTATAATTCACCCCTCCACTTT. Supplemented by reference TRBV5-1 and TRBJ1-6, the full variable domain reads KAGVTQTPRYLIKTRGQQVTLSCSPISGHRSVSWYQQTPGQGLQFLFEYFSETQRNKGNFPGRFSGRQFSNSRSEMNVSTLELGDSALYLCASSPQGSGGTYNSPLHFGNGTRLTVT.

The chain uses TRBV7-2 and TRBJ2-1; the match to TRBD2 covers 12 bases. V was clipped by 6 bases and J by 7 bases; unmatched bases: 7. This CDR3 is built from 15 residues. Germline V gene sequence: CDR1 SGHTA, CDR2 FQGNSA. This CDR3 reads CASSTRTSGVNEQFF. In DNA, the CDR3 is TGTGCCAGCAGTACCCGGACTAGCGGGGTAAATGAGCAGTTCTTC.

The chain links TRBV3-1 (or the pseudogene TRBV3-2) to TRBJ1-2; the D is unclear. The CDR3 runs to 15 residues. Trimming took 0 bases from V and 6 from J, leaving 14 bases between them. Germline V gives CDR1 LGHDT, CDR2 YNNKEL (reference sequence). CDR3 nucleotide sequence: TGTGCCAGCAGCCAAGATTCGGAGGGTGCTGATGGCTACACCTTC. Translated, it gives CASSQDSEGADGYTF.

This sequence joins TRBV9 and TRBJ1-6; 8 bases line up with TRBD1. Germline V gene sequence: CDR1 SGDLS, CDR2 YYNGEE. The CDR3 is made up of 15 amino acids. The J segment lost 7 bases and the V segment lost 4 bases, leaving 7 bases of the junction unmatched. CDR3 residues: CASSTGQGANSPLHF. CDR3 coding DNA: TGTGCCAGCAGCACCGGACAGGGTGCAAATTCACCCCTCCACTTT.

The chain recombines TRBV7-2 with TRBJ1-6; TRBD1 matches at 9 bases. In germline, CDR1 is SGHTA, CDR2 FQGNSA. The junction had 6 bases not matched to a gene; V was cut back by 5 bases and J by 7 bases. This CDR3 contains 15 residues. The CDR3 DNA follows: TGTGCCAGCAGCAAACGGGACAGGGAGAATTCACCCCTCCACTTT. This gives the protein CASSKRDRENSPLHF. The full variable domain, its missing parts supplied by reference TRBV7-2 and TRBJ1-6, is GAGVSQSPSNKVTEKGKDVELRCDPISGHTALYWYRQSLGQGLEFLIYFQGNSAPDKSGLPSDRFSAERTGGSVSTLTIQRTQQEDSAVYLCASSKRDRENSPLHFGNGTRLTVT.

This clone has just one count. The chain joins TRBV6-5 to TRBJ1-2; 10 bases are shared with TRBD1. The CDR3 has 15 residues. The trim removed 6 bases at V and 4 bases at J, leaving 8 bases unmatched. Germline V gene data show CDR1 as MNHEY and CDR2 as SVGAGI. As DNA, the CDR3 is TGTGCCAGCAGGGGGGACAGGGGAAAGGGCTATGGCTACACCTTC. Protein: CASRGDRGKGYGYTF.

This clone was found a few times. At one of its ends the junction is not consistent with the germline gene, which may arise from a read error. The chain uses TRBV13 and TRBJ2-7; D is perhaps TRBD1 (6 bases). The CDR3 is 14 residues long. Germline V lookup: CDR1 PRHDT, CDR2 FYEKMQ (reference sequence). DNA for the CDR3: TGTGCCAGCAGCCTAGGGGGAACCAGCTACGAGCAGTACTTC. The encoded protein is CASSLGGTSYEQYF. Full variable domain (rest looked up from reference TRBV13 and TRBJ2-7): AAGVIQSPRHLIKEKRETATLKCYPIPRHDTVYWYQQGPGQDPQFLISFYEKMQSDKGSIPDRFSAQQFSDYHSELNMSSLELGDSALYFCASSLGGTSYEQYFGPGTRLTVT.

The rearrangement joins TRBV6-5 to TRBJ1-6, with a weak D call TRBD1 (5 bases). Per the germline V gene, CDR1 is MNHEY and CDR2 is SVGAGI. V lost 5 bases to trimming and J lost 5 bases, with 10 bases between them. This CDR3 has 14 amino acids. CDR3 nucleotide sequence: TGTGCCAGCAGTATCGACAGTGATAATTCACCCCTCCACTTT. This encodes CASSIDSDNSPLHF.

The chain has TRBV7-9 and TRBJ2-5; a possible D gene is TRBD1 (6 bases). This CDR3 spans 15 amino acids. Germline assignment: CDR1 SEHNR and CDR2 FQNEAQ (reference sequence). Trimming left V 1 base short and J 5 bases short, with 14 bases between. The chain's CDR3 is CASSLGSGVLETQYF. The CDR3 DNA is TGTGCCAGCAGCTTAGGGTCAGGGGTATTGGAGACCCAGTACTTC.

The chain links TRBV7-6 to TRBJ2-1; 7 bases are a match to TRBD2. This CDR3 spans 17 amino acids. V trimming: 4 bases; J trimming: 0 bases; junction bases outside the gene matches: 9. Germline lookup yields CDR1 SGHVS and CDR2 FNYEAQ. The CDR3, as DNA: TGTGCCAGCAGCTCTACTAGCGTAGGGTCCTCCTACAATGAGCAGTTCTTC. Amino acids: CASSSTSVGSSYNEQFF.